This T cell receptor (beta chain) was retrieved from a study of control samples from healthy donors and cancer patients. This clone appeared once. With V trimmed by 3 bases and J by 6 bases, 12 bases remained unmatched. This CDR3 comprises 16 residues. Germline V CDR1 and CDR2: SGHTA, FQGNSA. Here immunoSEQ multiplex PCR was the method, and the copy in TCRdb shows in-frame clones only, minus some. The table has 150,000 or so clones, around 96% seen once. Sequenced sample: blood. The clonotype was recovered from a man aged 35 to 55 in good health. This chain joins TRBV7-2 and TRBJ2-3; TRBD1 matches at 7 bases. CDR3: CASSFPADRPVDTQYF. Written as DNA, the CDR3 is TGTGCCAGCAGCTTCCCGGCGGACAGGCCGGTGGATACGCAGTATTTT.